Shown below are 3 T cell receptor beta chains from a single sample sequenced in a study of CXCR3-negative and CXCR3-positive naive CD8 T cells. Study-wide results and caveats: Greater hydrophobicity was found in TRB CDR3s of CXCR3-positive naive cells than of CXCR3-negative naive cells.

Their cognate antigens are unknown. UMI-labeled 5' RACE yielded the TRB cDNA libraries. Each CDR3 protein gets one entry in TCRdb, which reprocessed the 5' RACE reads and gives no DNA. This listing includes about 89,000 distinct CDR3 sequences. Sequenced material: naive CXCR3+ CD8+ T cells from blood. Regarding subset: CD45RO-CCR7+CD27+CD95- naive CD8+ T cells expressing CXCR3 (TNR3+). Every receptor here comes from a human donor in good health. Some clones in this sample may be carry-over from other donors' samples.

The V gene is TRBV11-1, the J gene TRBJ2-3; with no DNA, the TCRdb D assignment of TRBD1 cannot be verified. CDR3 length equals 17 residues. The V gene's germline CDR1 is SGHAT and CDR2 FQDESV (reference sequence). CDR3 region: CASSLEIGWTGGDTQYF.

J is TRBJ1-2 and V is TRBV29-1. The germline CDR1 and CDR2 sequences are SQVTM and ANQGSEA. This CDR3 is built from 13 residues. CDR3 in amino acids: CSVEGRGGYGYTF.

The rearrangement uses TRBV28 and TRBJ2-3; absent DNA, TCRdb's TRBD1 call cannot be checked. CDR3 length equals 16 residues. Looked up from germline, CDR1 is MDHEN and CDR2 is SYDVKM. Here the CDR3 reads CATSLRDSGIADTQYF. The full variable domain, completed using reference TRBV28 and TRBJ2-3, is DVKVTQSSRYLVKRTGEKVFLECVQDMDHENMFWYRQDPGLGLRLIYFSYDVKMKEKGDIPEGYSVSREKKERFSLILESASTNQTSMYLCATSLRDSGIADTQYFGPGTRLTVL.